The 18 T cell receptor beta chains presented below share a single source sample, sequenced in a study of blood T cells in healthy people across ages. Primers used in a second PCR of about 6 to 11 cycles were a sample-barcoded 5' primer and a J-beta primer mix. TCRdb independently ran MiXCR on the 5' RACE reads; one entry per CDR3 protein. The data show fewer than 2 million distinct CDR3 sequences, roughly 43% seen once. Sequencing input: blood. The receptor set was obtained from a human donor in good health.

This chain joins TRBV4-3 and TRBJ1-2, with TRBD1 identical over 7 bases. Germline trimming cut 3 bases from V and 8 bases from J; bases unmatched to any gene: 6. CDR1 and CDR2 (germline): LGHNA, YSLEER. This CDR3 contains 13 residues. The CDR3 nucleotides read TGCGCCAGCAGCCAGAGGGGACAGACGGGCTACACCTTC. It translates to CASSQRGQTGYTF.

Ten or more counts support this clonotype. The DNA for the CDR3 is TGTGCCAGCAGCTTGGAGGCGACATCCTACAATGAGCAGTTCTTC. It is translated as CASSLEATSYNEQFF. V and J are TRBV5-5 and TRBJ2-1; D remains ambiguous. Germline CDR1 reads SGHKS; CDR2 reads YYEKEE (reference sequence). The CDR3 covers 15 residues. Trimming cost V 0 bases and J 1 base, with 8 bases left between them. The full variable domain, with the rest looked up from reference TRBV5-5 and TRBJ2-1, is DAGVTQSPTHLIKTRGQQVTLRCSPISGHKSVSWYQQVLGQGPQFIFQYYEKEERGRGNFPDRFSARQFPNYSSELNVNALLLGDSALYLCASSLEATSYNEQFFGPGTRLTVL.

This chain connects TRBV4-1 to TRBJ2-2, with 9 positions matching TRBD1. Germline V CDR1 and CDR2: MGHRA, YSYEKL. J was trimmed by 4 bases and V by 5 bases; bases with no gene match: 8. CDR3 length equals 16 residues. This CDR3 is CASSMDRGWGTGELFF. The DNA for the CDR3 is TGCGCCAGCAGCATGGACAGGGGATGGGGCACCGGGGAGCTGTTTTTT.

This chain joins TRBV7-9 and TRBJ2-7, with D unresolved. V shed 5 bases and J shed 2 bases, with 16 bases lying between them. The V gene's germline CDR1 is SEHNR and CDR2 FQNEAQ (reference sequence). There are 15 residues in the CDR3. As DNA, the CDR3 is TGTGCCAGCAGCAATGGTACTCACCTCACCTACGAGCAGTACTTC. Its protein is CASSNGTHLTYEQYF. The full variable domain, with the rest looked up from reference TRBV7-9 and TRBJ2-7, is DTGVSQNPRHKITKRGQNVTFRCDPISEHNRLYWYRQTLGQGPEFLTYFQNEAQLEKSRLLSDRFSAERPKGSFSTLEIQRTEQGDSAMYLCASSNGTHLTYEQYFGPGTRLTVT.

The genes are TRBV2 and TRBJ1-5; TRBD1 matches 10 bases. The CDR3 loop spans 15 amino acids. J was trimmed by 4 bases and V by 7 bases; bases with no gene match: 7. The germline CDR1 and CDR2 sequences are SNHLY and FYNNEI. The CDR3 region has the DNA TGTGCCAGCACCGAGGGACAGGGGCAAAATCAGCCCCAGCATTTT. This sequence encodes CASTEGQGQNQPQHF.

Only a few counts were recorded for this clonotype. The CDR3 reads CASSQDGAGYYNEQFF. The CDR3 coding sequence is TGCGCCAGCAGCCAAGACGGGGCGGGTTACTACAATGAGCAGTTCTTC. The chain links TRBV4-3 to TRBJ2-1, with D perhaps matching TRBD1 or TRBD2 (5 bases each). V shed 0 bases and J shed 3 bases, with 12 bases lying between them. The germline CDR1 and CDR2 sequences are LGHNA and YSLEER. The CDR3 extends over 16 amino acids.

The V gene is TRBV25-1, the J gene TRBJ2-2; unclear D gene. Trimming cost V 1 base and J 0 bases, with 9 bases left between them. The V gene's germline CDR1 is MGHDK and CDR2 SYGVNS. The CDR3 contains 16 residues. CDR3 bases: TGTGCCAGCAGTGAATCTGGGCTCGCGAACACCGGGGAGCTGTTTTTT. This translates into CASSESGLANTGELFF.

The chain has TRBV5-6 and TRBJ1-2, with D perhaps TRBD1 (6 bases). Germline V gene data show CDR1 as SGHDT and CDR2 as YYEEEE. The CDR3 has 15 amino acids. V gave up 3 bases and J gave up 4 bases, with 16 bases separating them. Here the CDR3 DNA reads TGTGCCAGCAGCTCTTTAGGGGGAGAGGCCTATGGCTACACCTTC. Translated: CASSSLGGEAYGYTF.

The J gene is TRBJ2-7, the V gene TRBV6-5; TRBD2 matches 7 bases. The V and J ends lost 5 bases and 2 bases, in that order; junction bases with no gene match: 3. Germline CDR1 is MNHEY and CDR2 is SVGAGI. This CDR3 comprises 13 residues. The CDR3 bases are TGTGCCAGCAGTATGGGGGGGACCTACGAGCAGTACTTC. Its translation is CASSMGGTYEQYF.

The V and J genes are TRBV2 and TRBJ1-2; D is perhaps TRBD1 (5 bases). Germline values: CDR1 SNHLY, CDR2 FYNNEI. The CDR3 length is 14 residues. V was trimmed by 6 bases and J by 6 bases, leaving 17 bases between them. In DNA, the CDR3 is TGTGCCAGCAGAGTCTCCAGACAGCCTAATGGCTACACCTTC. This gives the protein CASRVSRQPNGYTF.

The rearrangement uses TRBV19 and TRBJ2-2; D is undetermined. V shed 4 bases and J shed 5 bases, with 14 bases lying between them. Germline V CDR1 and CDR2: LNHDA, SQIVND (reference sequence). This CDR3 has 15 amino acids. For the CDR3, the DNA is TGTGCCAGTAGTAGAGGCGCGTCGAGGACCGGGGAGCTGTTTTTT. Amino acid sequence: CASSRGASRTGELFF. Together with reference TRBV19 and TRBJ2-2, the CDR3 gives the full variable domain: DGGITQSPKYLFRKEGQNVTLSCEQNLNHDAMYWYRQDPGQGLRLIYYSQIVNDFQKGDIAEGYSVSREKKESFPLTVTSAQKNPTAFYLCASSRGASRTGELFFGEGSRLTVL.

This clonotype was detected only a few times. This chain links TRBV20-1 with TRBJ2-3; no reliable D call. Trimming took 1 base from V and 0 from J, leaving 20 bases between them. This CDR3 comprises 18 residues. The germline V gene has CDR1 DFQATT and CDR2 SNEGSKA (reference sequence). The DNA of the CDR3 is TGCAGTGCTAGAGGAGACGGAGCTGGTTACCCTAGCACAGATACGCAGTATTTT. Amino acid sequence: CSARGDGAGYPSTDTQYF.

V is TRBV18 and J is TRBJ2-1, with TRBD2 matching over 8 bases. With the DNA end fitting TRBJ2-7 better, the J assignment may be wrong. Per the germline V gene, CDR1 is KGHSH and CDR2 is LQKENI. The CDR3 contains 18 residues. In DNA, the CDR3 is TGTGCCAGCTCACCACCGACTAGCGCAGGTCAATCCTACAATGAGCAGTACTTC. Amino acids: CASSPPTSAGQSYNEQYF.

The V gene is TRBV6-5, the J gene TRBJ1-6, with a tentative D call TRBD1 (5 bases). V was clipped by 7 bases and J by 0 bases, with 7 bases between them. This CDR3 has 14 residues. Germline CDR1 MNHEY, CDR2 SVGAGI. In DNA, the CDR3 is TGTGCCAGCAAAAGGGGCTCCTATAATTCACCCCTCCACTTT. This sequence encodes CASKRGSYNSPLHF.

The chain carries TRBV28 and TRBJ1-6; D is ambiguous. The length of the CDR3 is 14 residues. Germline assignment: CDR1 MDHEN and CDR2 SYDVKM. Trimming shortened V by 6 bases and J by 9 bases, and 15 bases separated the two germline ends. CDR3 sequence reads: CASSTTGLGSPLHF. CDR3 bases: TGTGCCAGCAGCACGACCGGGCTTGGTTCACCCCTCCACTTT.

Worth noting for this clonotype: This sequence may be a read error, since a much larger clone differs from it by one base. The chain is built from TRBV4-1 and TRBJ2-4; 12 positions match TRBD2. Germline CDR1 is MGHRA and CDR2 is YSYEKL. The CDR3 is 17 residues long. The CDR3 region is CASSPGLAGLRGNIPYF. The CDR3 DNA sequence: TGCGCCAGCAGCCCCGGACTAGCGGGGCTTCGGGGGAACATTCCGTACTTC.

J is TRBJ1-1 and V is TRBV27; D possibly corresponds to TRBD1 (5 bases). Trimming left V 1 base short and J 0 bases short, with 15 bases between. This CDR3 has 17 amino acids. Germline CDR1 is MNHEY and CDR2 is SMNVEV (reference sequence). CDR3 sequence: CASSLYPRAGVNTEAFF. The CDR3 DNA follows: TGTGCCAGCAGTTTATACCCTCGGGCGGGGGTGAACACTGAAGCTTTCTTT.

A few counts support this clonotype. J is TRBJ2-1 and V is TRBV5-7; D could derive from TRBD1 or TRBD2 (6 bases each). TRBV5-7 is given ORF status, its function remaining uncertain. This CDR3 is 13 amino acids long. V was trimmed by 3 bases and J by 8 bases, leaving 12 bases between them. The CDR3 here is CASSSPGGDEQFF. Written as DNA, the CDR3 is TGTGCCAGCAGCTCACCCGGGGGCGATGAGCAGTTCTTC.